This T cell receptor beta chain came from a study of T cells after yellow fever vaccination. Points from the study as a whole: The booster response re-showed most primary clones: around 95% CD4, 88% CD8. The study noted that FACS-sorted repertoires could contain abundant clonotypes contaminating from the bulk population. Across the CD4 and CD8 compartments, a small share of clonotypes was present in both.

A single record per CDR3 protein comes from TCRdb applying MiXCR to the 5' RACE reads. The sample lists 510,000 or so distinct CDR3 sequences; 15% to 20% were seen once. This clonotype was seen more than once but under ten times. The antigen remains unidentified. The sample in question was PBMCs, obtained 15 days after the yellow fever booster vaccination. The sequence came from a man between 25 and 39 years old who received the YFV17D yellow fever vaccine.

The CDR3 bases are TGTGCCAGTAGTTTTGGACAGGGCTATGAGCAGTTCTTC. Protein product: CASSFGQGYEQFF. V gene TRBV19 combines with J gene TRBJ2-1; 8 bases match TRBD1. CDR3 length equals 13 residues. Germline trimming cut 5 bases from V and 8 bases from J; bases unmatched to any gene: 5. Per germline, CDR1 LNHDA and CDR2 SQIVND (reference sequence).